This entry concerns a single TCR beta chain. This PCR relied on a set of 60 Vbeta primers and 13 Jbeta primers. Only in-frame clones appear in the TCRdb table, and some are missing; sequencing was by immunoSEQ multiplex PCR. The data hold a few hundred thousand clones, with about 70% observed a single time. The data originate from a study of cytomegalovirus exposure and HLA in healthy donors. J lost 4 bases, V lost 3 bases, and 3 bases had no gene match. The germline gives CDR1 SNHLY, CDR2 FYNNEI. The CDR3 has 14 amino acids. The sample consisted of PBMCs. This TCR was sampled from a woman aged 25 to 39 in good health and CMV-seronegative. The chain employs TRBV2 and TRBJ1-5, with TRBD1 matching 7 bases. DNA of the CDR3: TGTGCCAGCAGTGATTGGGACAGAAATCAGCCCCAGCATTTT. Translated: CASSDWDRNQPQHF.